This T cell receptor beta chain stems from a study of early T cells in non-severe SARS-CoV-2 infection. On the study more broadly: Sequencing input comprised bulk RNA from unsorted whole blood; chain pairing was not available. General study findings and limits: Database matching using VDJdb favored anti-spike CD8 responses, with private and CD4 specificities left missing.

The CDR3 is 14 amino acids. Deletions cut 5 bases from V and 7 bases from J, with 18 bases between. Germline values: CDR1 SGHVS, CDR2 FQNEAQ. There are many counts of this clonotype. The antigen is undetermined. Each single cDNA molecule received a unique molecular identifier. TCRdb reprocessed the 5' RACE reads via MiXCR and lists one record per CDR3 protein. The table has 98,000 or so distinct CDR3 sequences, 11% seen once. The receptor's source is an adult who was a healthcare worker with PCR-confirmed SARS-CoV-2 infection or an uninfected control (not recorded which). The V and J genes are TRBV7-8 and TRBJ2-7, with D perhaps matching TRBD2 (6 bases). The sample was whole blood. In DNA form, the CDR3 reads TGTGCCAGCAGCATGTCCTTTAGCGGACGGGAGCAGTACTTC. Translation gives CASSMSFSGREQYF.